The 19 T cell receptor beta chains given below trace back to one sample, sequenced in a study of response to subunit inactivated influenza vaccine. TCRdb re-called the RT-PCR reads through MiXCR, storing one row per CDR3 protein. The sample includes 800,000 or so distinct CDR3 sequences, around 20% of them seen just once. The sample was PBMCs from blood, taken roughly 5 days after vaccination. Receptor source: a man in his forties or fifties who received an inactivated influenza vaccine.

The V gene is TRBV28, the J gene TRBJ2-2, with 7 bases aligning to TRBD1. This CDR3 is 18 amino acids long. Trimming cost V 3 bases and J 3 bases; bases outside gene matches: 13. The germline gives CDR1 MDHEN, CDR2 SYDVKM. CDR3 nucleotides: TGTGCCAGCAGTTTTGGGACAGAGACAGGCGTCGACACCGGGGAGCTGTTTTTT. It is translated as CASSFGTETGVDTGELFF. The entire variable domain, with the rest obtained from reference TRBV28 and TRBJ2-2, is as follows: DVKVTQSSRYLVKRTGEKVFLECVQDMDHENMFWYRQDPGLGLRLIYFSYDVKMKEKGDIPEGYSVSREKKERFSLILESASTNQTSMYLCASSFGTETGVDTGELFFGEGSRLTVL.

This chain joins TRBV19 and TRBJ2-1; 11 positions agree with TRBD2. The CDR3 is 16 residues long. Losses at the gene ends were 5 bases for V and 3 bases for J; bases not matched to a gene: 6. Per germline, CDR1 LNHDA and CDR2 SQIVND (reference sequence). CDR3 protein: CASSLRTSGLYNEQFF. CDR3 nucleotide sequence: TGTGCCAGTAGTCTGCGGACTAGCGGGCTCTACAATGAGCAGTTCTTC.

The gene calls are TRBV11-2 and TRBJ2-3; either TRBD1 or TRBD2 may supply D (6 bases each). In germline, CDR1 is SGHAT, CDR2 FQNNGV. The CDR3 runs 17 residues. Trimming took off 4 bases at V and 1 base at J, with 18 bases between the two ends. The CDR3 is CASSSLRGGLRTDTQYF. The CDR3 nucleotides are TGTGCCAGCAGCTCCCTACGAGGGGGACTTCGCACAGATACGCAGTATTTT.

The sample holds a few counts of this clonotype. J is TRBJ1-3 and V is TRBV12-3 or TRBV12-4, with no clear D. V was pared by 3 bases and J by 8 bases, with 5 bases between. The CDR3 extends over 11 amino acids. The CDR3 DNA reads TGTGCCAGCAGTTTTGTAGACACCATATATTTT. It encodes CASSFVDTIYF.

This clonotype has a handful of counts. This chain links TRBV4-2 with TRBJ1-1; D is uncertain. Germline V gene sequence: CDR1 LGHNA, CDR2 YNFKEQ. V lost 6 bases and J lost 0, with 11 bases in between. The CDR3 runs to 14 residues. The CDR3 DNA follows: TGTGCCAGCAGACATGCTGAGCTGAACACTGAAGCTTTCTTT. Translating gives CASRHAELNTEAFF.

This clonotype was seen only a few times. The chain recombines TRBV20-1 with TRBJ2-5; D call uncertain. This CDR3 has 13 amino acids. Germline CDR1 and CDR2: DFQATT and SNEGSKA (reference sequence). The V gene lost 5 bases and the J gene lost 7 bases, with 17 bases spanning the gap. The CDR3 sequence is CSAAPTPETTQYF. The DNA for the CDR3 is TGCAGTGCTGCTCCTACACCAGAGACGACCCAGTACTTC.

V is TRBV29-1 and J is TRBJ2-7, with 10 bases fitting TRBD1. Per germline, CDR1 SQVTM and CDR2 ANQGSEA. Germline trimming cut 0 bases from V and 2 bases from J; bases unmatched to any gene: 4. The length of the CDR3 is 15 residues. As DNA, the CDR3 is TGCAGCGTTGAAGAAGACAGGGGGCCTCCCTACGAGCAGTACTTC. Translation gives CSVEEDRGPPYEQYF.

At least ten counts were recorded for this clonotype. V gene TRBV18 combines with J gene TRBJ2-7; tentative D call: TRBD1 (6 bases). The V end was cut by 3 bases, the J end by 2 bases, with 11 bases between. Germline CDR1 KGHSH, CDR2 LQKENI. This CDR3 spans 14 amino acids. The CDR3 bases are TGTGCCAGCTCACCCCCAGGACAGCCCTACGAGCAGTACTTC. Translated: CASSPPGQPYEQYF.

A few counts support this clonotype. The chain links TRBV7-2 to TRBJ2-3; D not resolved. Trimming pared 2 bases from V and 1 base from J, leaving 7 bases between. This CDR3 has 14 amino acids. Germline CDR1 reads SGHTA; CDR2 reads FQGNSA. The CDR3 loop is CASSLQSGTDTQYF. DNA of the CDR3: TGTGCCAGCAGCTTACAAAGCGGCACAGATACGCAGTATTTT.

There are a few counts of this clonotype. J is TRBJ1-1 and V is TRBV20-1; no definite D call. V was pared by 8 bases and J by 0 bases, with 19 bases between. The V gene's germline CDR1 is DFQATT and CDR2 SNEGSKA (reference sequence). This CDR3 spans 15 amino acids. CDR3 sequence (DNA): TGCAGTACCGGACTCAGTATCGCAGTGAACACTGAAGCTTTCTTT. Translation gives CSTGLSIAVNTEAFF.

Ten or more counts support this clonotype. This chain's CDR3 is CASTGIMNSPLHF. As DNA, the CDR3 is TGTGCCTCGACGGGAATAATGAATTCACCCCTCCACTTT. The chain uses TRBV7-9 and TRBJ1-6; no definite D call. Germline values: CDR1 SEHNR, CDR2 FQNEAQ (reference sequence). This CDR3 is 13 amino acids long. The V and J ends lost 11 bases and 7 bases respectively, with 15 bases between them.

The chain employs TRBV5-6 and TRBJ2-1, with 11 bases aligning to TRBD2. This CDR3 spans 15 amino acids. Per germline, CDR1 SGHDT and CDR2 YYEEEE. V shed 6 bases, J shed 6 bases, and the junction held 8 bases outside the gene matches. The CDR3 reads CASTLAGGPVNEQFF. CDR3 coding DNA: TGTGCCAGCACGTTAGCGGGAGGGCCGGTCAATGAGCAGTTCTTC.

The rearrangement links TRBV9 to TRBJ2-2; TRBD1 matches 9 bases. The CDR3 totals 18 residues. Germline V gene sequence: CDR1 SGDLS, CDR2 YYNGEE. The trim removed 3 bases at V and 2 bases at J, leaving 11 bases unmatched. The CDR3 protein is CASSDRTGDSTNTGELFF. The CDR3, as DNA: TGTGCCAGCAGCGATAGGACAGGGGACAGCACCAACACCGGGGAGCTGTTTTTT.

V usage is TRBV7-3 and J usage is TRBJ2-1; D is unclear. The length of the CDR3 is 18 residues. Per germline, CDR1 SGHTA and CDR2 FQGTGA. Trimming removed 5 bases at V and 4 bases at J, with 24 bases between. CDR3 DNA: TGTGCCAGCAGCGACATGAGTAGGACCCCTTCTCAATACAATGAGCAGTTCTTC. Translating it yields CASSDMSRTPSQYNEQFF.

This clonotype came up a few times. This chain links TRBV5-1 with TRBJ2-1; 13 bases are shared with TRBD2. V lost 3 bases to trimming and J lost 8 bases; unmatched junction nucleotides: 11. From germline, CDR1 is SGHRS and CDR2 YFSETQ. The CDR3 spans 17 residues. CDR3 nucleotide sequence: TGCGCCAGCAGCTCCGGACTAGCGGGGGTGAGCTCGTATGAGCAGTTCTTC. This gives the protein CASSSGLAGVSSYEQFF.

The chain has TRBV4-2 and TRBJ2-1; no clear D. Looked up from germline, CDR1 is LGHNA and CDR2 is YNFKEQ. The V gene lost 10 bases and the J gene lost 3 bases, with 28 bases spanning the gap. The CDR3 runs to 18 residues. CDR3 DNA: TGTGCCATCGGCCCCGGGCCGCGGAAGAACTATGACTACAATGAGCAGTTCTTC. Translated, it gives CAIGPGPRKNYDYNEQFF.

The V gene is TRBV10-3, the J gene TRBJ2-3, with TRBD2 identical over 9 bases. Germline loops: CDR1 ENHRY, CDR2 SYGVKD. The junction had 2 bases not matched to a gene; V was cut back by 4 bases and J by 0 bases. The CDR3 has 15 residues. In nucleotides, the CDR3 is TGTGCCATCAGTGTTAGCGGGGGAAGCACAGATACGCAGTATTTT. Its translation: CAISVSGGSTDTQYF.

This chain uses TRBV20-1 with TRBJ1-5, with 8 bases matching TRBD1. The trim removed 6 bases at V and 6 bases at J, leaving 13 bases unmatched. Germline V gives CDR1 DFQATT, CDR2 SNEGSKA (reference sequence). The CDR3 contains 15 residues. CDR3 nucleotides: TGCAGTGCCGCCCTCATTGACAGGGGAGGTCAGCCCCAGCATTTT. This encodes CSAALIDRGGQPQHF.

This clonotype was counted ten times or more. The genes are TRBV29-1 and TRBJ1-4, with TRBD1 matching over 8 bases. The CDR3 loop spans 14 amino acids. The ends lost 7 bases at V and 8 bases at J; junction bases unmatched: 12. Germline V gene data show CDR1 as SQVTM and CDR2 as ANQGSEA. CDR3 nucleotide sequence: TGCAGCGCCCTCCCGGACAGGGAGCCCGAAAAACTGTTTTTT. It is translated as CSALPDREPEKLFF.